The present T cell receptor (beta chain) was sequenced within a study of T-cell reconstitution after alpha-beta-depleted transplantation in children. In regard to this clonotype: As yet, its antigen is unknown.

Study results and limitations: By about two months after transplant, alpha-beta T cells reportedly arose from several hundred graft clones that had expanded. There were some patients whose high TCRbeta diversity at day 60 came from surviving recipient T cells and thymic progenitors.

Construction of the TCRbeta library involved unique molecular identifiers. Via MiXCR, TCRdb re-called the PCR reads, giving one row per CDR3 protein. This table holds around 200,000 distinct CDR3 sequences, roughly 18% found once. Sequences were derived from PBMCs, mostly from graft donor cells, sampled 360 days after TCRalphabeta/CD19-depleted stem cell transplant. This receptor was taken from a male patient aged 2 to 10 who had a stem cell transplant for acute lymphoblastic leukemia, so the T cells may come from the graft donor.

CDR3 nucleotides: TGTGCCAGCAGTGAATACATGCCCGGAACAGGGCCCACCTCGAACACCGGGGAGCTGTTTTTT. It yields the protein CASSEYMPGTGPTSNTGELFF. The chain employs TRBV25-1 and TRBJ2-2, with D maybe TRBD1 (6 bases). CDR1 MGHDK and CDR2 SYGVNS come from the germline V gene. CDR3 length: 21 amino acids. The V end lost 0 bases, the J end lost 0 bases, and 23 bases lay between the germline ends.